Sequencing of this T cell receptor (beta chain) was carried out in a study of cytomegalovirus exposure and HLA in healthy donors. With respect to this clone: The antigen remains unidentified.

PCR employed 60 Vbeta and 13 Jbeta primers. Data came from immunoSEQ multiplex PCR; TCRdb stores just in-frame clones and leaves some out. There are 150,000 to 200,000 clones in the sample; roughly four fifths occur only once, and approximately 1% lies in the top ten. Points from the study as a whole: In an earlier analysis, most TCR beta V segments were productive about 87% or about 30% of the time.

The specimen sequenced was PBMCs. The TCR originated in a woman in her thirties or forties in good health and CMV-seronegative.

As DNA, the CDR3 is TGTGCCAGCAGCCGGGACAGTGATCAGCCCCAGCATTTT. Protein product: CASSRDSDQPQHF. The chain employs TRBV7-3 and TRBJ1-5; 7 nucleotides match TRBD1. The V segment lost 5 bases and the J segment 5 bases; nucleotides outside the gene matches: 3. From germline, CDR1 is SGHTA and CDR2 FQGTGA. The CDR3 consists of 13 residues.